This T cell receptor beta chain stems from a study of blood T cell repertoires in COVID-19. Study in general: Italy, Spain and the United States were the sources of the convalescent and acute COVID-19 samples. Sources were T cells, B-cell-depleted T cells, or PBMCs; the material itself was cDNA or gDNA.

The germline V gene has CDR1 SGHDT and CDR2 YYEEEE. This CDR3 has 14 residues. V lost 1 base and J lost 1, with 8 bases in between. In the source study's methods: By means of reference gene primer amplification, nucleated cell counts were estimated. The repertoire was sequenced with immunoSEQ multiplex PCR; TCRdb's copy has only in-frame clones and lacks some. V and J calls plus clone size are reproduced from that table; the DNA served to infer D and trimming. The data contain under 90,000 clones, 70% to 75% of them singletons. Sequenced sample: peripheral blood. The receptor comes from a man aged 45 to 65 with active or convalescent COVID-19. The chain carries TRBV5-6 and TRBJ2-5; possibly TRBD1 for D (5 bases). The CDR3 protein is CASSLSQGQETQYF. The CDR3 region has the DNA TGTGCCAGCAGCTTGTCCCAGGGCCAAGAGACCCAGTACTTC.